This T cell receptor beta chain stems from a study of blood T cell repertoires in COVID-19. Cohort 3 donors counted as recovered after two negative PCRs, clearance, or resolved symptoms. Profiled with immunoSEQ multiplex PCR; TCRdb holds only in-frame clones, not every one. Of about 300,000 clones in the sample, 90% are singletons; the top ten hold roughly 1.1%. The specimen sequenced was PBMCs or T cells enriched from blood (not recorded which). The clonotype was recovered from a young woman who had recovered from COVID-19.

The CDR3 protein is CASRMTALPTDTQYF. CDR3 DNA: TGTGCCAGCAGGATGACAGCATTACCCACAGATACGCAGTATTTT. The rearrangement joins TRBV6-5 to TRBJ2-3; tentatively, D is TRBD1 (5 bases). The CDR3 consists of 15 residues. The V and J ends lost 6 bases and 2 bases respectively, with 15 bases between them. The germline gives CDR1 MNHEY, CDR2 SVGAGI.